This T cell receptor beta chain was recovered during a study of spatial heterogeneity in lung cancer. Study at large: In the raw reads, each unique TCR and UMI combination was present more than ten times on average.

Germline-derived CDR1 and CDR2 are SNHLY and FYNNEI. CDR3 length: 14 residues. Trimming pared 2 bases from V and 9 bases from J, leaving 14 bases between. Single TCR cDNA molecules each had their own unique molecular identifier. MiXCR, run by TCRdb on the 5' RACE reads, gives a single entry per CDR3 protein. Counted here are roughly 120,000 distinct CDR3 sequences, 12% occurring once; the ten biggest clones make up approximately 17%. The time point here: blood at routine non-recurrence follow-up after resection. Sequencing covered unsorted whole RNA taken from tumor, nontumor lung or frozen PBMC. Broader study findings: Tumor TCRs that were ubiquitous and expanded showed up in blood more at resection than follow-up.

A note on this clonotype: No antigen is known for it.

This TCR was sampled from a male donor with early-stage non-small cell lung cancer. The input for sequencing was PBMCs, taken at follow-up. V is TRBV2 and J is TRBJ1-5; no clear D. Written as DNA, the CDR3 is TGTGCCAGCAGTGAAACCCACGCCCTAGGGCCCCAGCATTTT. This gives the protein CASSETHALGPQHF.